This T cell receptor (beta chain) was captured in a study of T-cell reconstitution after alpha-beta-depleted transplantation in children. Findings and limits, study-wide: Surviving recipient T cells and intrathymic progenitors accounted for some patients' high TCRbeta diversity at day 60. A year post-transplant, T-cell counts and diversity derived mostly from newly produced T cells.

CDR1 and CDR2 from the germline V gene are LGHNA and YSLEER. The CDR3 runs 16 residues. V lost 1 base to trimming and J lost 1 base, with 13 bases between them. Unique molecular identifiers were used to barcode this TCRbeta library. TCRdb ran MiXCR on the PCR reads and lists one entry per CDR3 protein. The profile shows approximately 430,000 distinct CDR3 sequences, 16% of them singletons. A word on this clonotype: What it binds is unknown.

The gene calls are TRBV4-3 and TRBJ1-1, with D hard to call. This TCR derives from a boy in the first two years of life who had a stem cell transplant for Wiskott-Aldrich syndrome, so the T cells may come from the graft donor. Sequenced material: PBMCs, mostly from graft donor cells, taken 360 days after TCRalphabeta/CD19-depleted stem cell transplant. This CDR3 reads CASSQGHRTANTEAFF. CDR3 nucleotides: TGCGCCAGCAGCCAAGGCCACCGCACAGCGAACACTGAAGCTTTCTTT.